This T cell receptor (beta chain) was sequenced for a study of memory CD4+ T cells and cytomegalovirus serostatus. Turning to the study itself: Of the healthy Belgian adults, 9 were CMV seropositive and about two dozen seronegative. Study-wide findings and caveats: A US-trained random forest predicted CMV serostatus with median AUC approximately 0.9. CD4+ memory repertoires contained about two fifths of the roughly 160 reported CMV TCRbeta sequences.

The assay was immunoSEQ multiplex PCR, and TCRdb's table has in-frame clones only and misses some. The sample shows 70,000 to 90,000 clones, roughly three quarters of them seen only once. A remark on this clone: Its cognate antigen is unknown.

The ends lost 5 bases at V and 1 base at J; junction bases unmatched: 16. The CDR3 has 20 amino acids. CDR1 and CDR2 (germline): SNHLY, FYNNEI. The sort gate was single viable CD3+CD4+CD8-CD45RO+ cells for memory CD4+ T cells. The chain uses TRBV2 and TRBJ2-1; 11 nucleotides match TRBD2. This clonotype was sampled from an adult in good health and CMV-seropositive. The sequencing input was memory CD4+ T cells from blood. The chain's CDR3 is CASSQPRGASGGLSYNEQFF. The CDR3 DNA reads as TGTGCCAGCAGTCAACCCCGGGGAGCTAGCGGGGGGCTGTCCTACAATGAGCAGTTCTTC.